This TCR beta chain originates from a study of OX40 agonist ivuxolimab in advanced cancers. Study-wide background: Every 2 weeks, ivuxolimab was infused into the patients intravenously at between 0.01 and 10 mg/kg. Those enrolled were around 87% male, with a mean age of 60 years and ages from about 20 to 80. Partial responses were achieved by three patients: one hepatocellular carcinoma, two cutaneous melanoma.

The CDR3 spans 11 residues. Germline CDR1 SNHLY, CDR2 FYNNEI. The germline V and J ends were trimmed by 7 bases and 6 bases, with 8 bases remaining between them. Profiled with immunoSEQ multiplex PCR; TCRdb holds only in-frame clones, not every one. The table records roughly 74,000 clones, 75% to 90% of them present only once. V and J are TRBV2 and TRBJ2-3, with unresolved D. This sequence was found in an adult with an advanced solid tumor such as melanoma, head and neck, liver or kidney cancer. The material was CD4+ or CD8+ T cells sorted from blood, obtained in a trial of the OX40 agonist ivuxolimab. The CDR3 region is CASTSTDTQYF. The DNA for the CDR3 is TGTGCCAGCACAAGTACGGATACGCAGTATTTT. The variable domain in full, completed from reference TRBV2 and TRBJ2-3, reads EPEVTQTPSHQVTQMGQEVILRCVPISNHLYFYWYRQILGQKVEFLVSFYNNEISEKSEIFDDQFSVERPDGSNFTLKIRSTKLEDSAMYFCASTSTDTQYFGPGTRLTVL.